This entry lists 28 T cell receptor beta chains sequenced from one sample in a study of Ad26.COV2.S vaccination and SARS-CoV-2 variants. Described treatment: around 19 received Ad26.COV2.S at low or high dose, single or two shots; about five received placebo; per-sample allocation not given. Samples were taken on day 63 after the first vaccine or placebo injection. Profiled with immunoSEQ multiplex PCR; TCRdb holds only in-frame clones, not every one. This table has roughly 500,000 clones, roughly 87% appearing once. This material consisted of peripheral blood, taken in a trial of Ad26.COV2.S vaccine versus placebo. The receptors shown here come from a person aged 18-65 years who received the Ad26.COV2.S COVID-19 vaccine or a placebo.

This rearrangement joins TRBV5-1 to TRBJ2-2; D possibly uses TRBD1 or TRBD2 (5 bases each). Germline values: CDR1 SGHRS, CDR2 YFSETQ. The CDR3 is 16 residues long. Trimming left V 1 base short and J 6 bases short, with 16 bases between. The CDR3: CASSLIPGRTAGELFF. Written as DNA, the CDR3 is TGCGCCAGCAGCTTGATTCCGGGACGGACCGCCGGGGAGCTGTTTTTT.

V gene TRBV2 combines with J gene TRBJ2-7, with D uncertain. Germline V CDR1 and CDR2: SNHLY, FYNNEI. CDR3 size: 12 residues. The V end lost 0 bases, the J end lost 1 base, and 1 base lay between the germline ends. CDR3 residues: CASSEASYEQYV. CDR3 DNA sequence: TGTGCCAGCAGTGAAGCTTCCTACGAGCAGTACGTC.

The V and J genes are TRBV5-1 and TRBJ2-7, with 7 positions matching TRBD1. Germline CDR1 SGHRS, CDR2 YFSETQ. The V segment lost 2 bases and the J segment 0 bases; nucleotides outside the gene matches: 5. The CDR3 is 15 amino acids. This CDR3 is CASSFGDRDSYEQYV. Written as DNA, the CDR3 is TGCGCCAGCAGCTTCGGTGACAGGGACTCCTACGAGCAGTACGTC.

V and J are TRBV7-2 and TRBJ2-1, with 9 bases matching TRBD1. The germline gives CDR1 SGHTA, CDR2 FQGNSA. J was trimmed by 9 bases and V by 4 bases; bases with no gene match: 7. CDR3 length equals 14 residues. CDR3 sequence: CASSYQQGAGEQFF. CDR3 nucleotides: TGTGCCAGCAGCTACCAACAGGGGGCCGGTGAGCAGTTCTTC.

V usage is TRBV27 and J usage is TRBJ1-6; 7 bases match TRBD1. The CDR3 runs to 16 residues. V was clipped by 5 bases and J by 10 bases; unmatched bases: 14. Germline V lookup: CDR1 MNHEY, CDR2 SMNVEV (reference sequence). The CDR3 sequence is CASSRGAGTASSPLHF. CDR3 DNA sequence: TGTGCCAGCAGTCGTGGGGCCGGGACAGCCTCATCACCCCTCCACTTT.

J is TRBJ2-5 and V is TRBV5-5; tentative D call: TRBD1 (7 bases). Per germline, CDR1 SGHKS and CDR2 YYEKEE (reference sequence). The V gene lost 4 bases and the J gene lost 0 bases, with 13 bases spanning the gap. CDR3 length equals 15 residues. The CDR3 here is CASSQEGTDQETQYF. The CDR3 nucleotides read TGTGCCAGCAGCCAGGAGGGGACAGACCAAGAGACCCAGTACTTC.

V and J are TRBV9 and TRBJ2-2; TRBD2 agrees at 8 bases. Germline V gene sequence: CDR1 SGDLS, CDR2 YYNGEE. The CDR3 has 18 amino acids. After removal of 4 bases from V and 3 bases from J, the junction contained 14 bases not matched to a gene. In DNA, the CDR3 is TGTGCCAGCAGCCTCCCCCCCGGGAGGGCTGTTGACACCGGGGAGCTGTTTTTT. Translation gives CASSLPPGRAVDTGELFF.

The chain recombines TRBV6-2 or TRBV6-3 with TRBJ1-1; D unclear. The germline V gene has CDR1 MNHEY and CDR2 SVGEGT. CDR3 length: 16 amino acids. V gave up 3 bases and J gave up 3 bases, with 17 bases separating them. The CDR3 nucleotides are TGTGCCAGCAGTTATCCGGGATTTTTTAGCGACACTGAAGCTTTCTTT. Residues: CASSYPGFFSDTEAFF.

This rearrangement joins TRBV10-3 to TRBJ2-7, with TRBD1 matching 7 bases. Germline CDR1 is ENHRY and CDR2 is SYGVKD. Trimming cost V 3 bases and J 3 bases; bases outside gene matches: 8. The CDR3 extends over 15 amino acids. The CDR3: CAISETGEWIYEQYF. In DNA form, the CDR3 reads TGTGCCATCAGTGAAACAGGGGAATGGATCTACGAGCAGTACTTC.

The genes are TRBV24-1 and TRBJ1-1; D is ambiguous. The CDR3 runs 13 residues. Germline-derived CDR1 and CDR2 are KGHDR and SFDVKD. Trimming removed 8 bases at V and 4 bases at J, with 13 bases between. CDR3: CATMGGYSTEAFF. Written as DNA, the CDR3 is TGTGCCACCATGGGCGGATATTCCACTGAAGCTTTCTTT.

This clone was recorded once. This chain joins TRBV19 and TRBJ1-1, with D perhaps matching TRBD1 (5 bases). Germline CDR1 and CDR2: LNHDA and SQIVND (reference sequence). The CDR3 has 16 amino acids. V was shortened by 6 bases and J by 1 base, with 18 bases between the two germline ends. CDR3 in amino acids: CASSQPLGRRNTEAFF. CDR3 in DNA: TGTGCCAGTAGCCAACCACTGGGACGTCGGAACACTGAAGCTTTCTTT.

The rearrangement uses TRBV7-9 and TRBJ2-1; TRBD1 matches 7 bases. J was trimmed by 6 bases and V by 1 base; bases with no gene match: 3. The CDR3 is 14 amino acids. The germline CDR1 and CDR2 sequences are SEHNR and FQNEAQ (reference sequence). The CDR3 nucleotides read TGTGCCAGCAGCTTAGTTCACAGGGGCAATGAGCAGTTCTTC. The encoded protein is CASSLVHRGNEQFF.

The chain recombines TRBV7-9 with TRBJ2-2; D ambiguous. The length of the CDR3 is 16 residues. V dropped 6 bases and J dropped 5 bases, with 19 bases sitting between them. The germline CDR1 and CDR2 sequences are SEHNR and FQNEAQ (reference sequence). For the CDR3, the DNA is TGTGCCAGCAGTCCAAGCGCACTAAGGCGTACCGGGGAGCTGTTTTTT. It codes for CASSPSALRRTGELFF.

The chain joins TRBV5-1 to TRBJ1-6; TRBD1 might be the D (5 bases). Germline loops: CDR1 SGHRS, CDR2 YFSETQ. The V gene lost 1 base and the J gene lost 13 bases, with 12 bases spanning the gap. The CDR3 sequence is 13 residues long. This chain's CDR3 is CASSLNRGGPLHF. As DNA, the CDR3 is TGCGCCAGCAGCTTGAATCGCGGGGGTCCCCTCCACTTT. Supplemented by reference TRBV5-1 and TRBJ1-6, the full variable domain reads KAGVTQTPRYLIKTRGQQVTLSCSPISGHRSVSWYQQTPGQGLQFLFEYFSETQRNKGNFPGRFSGRQFSNSRSEMNVSTLELGDSALYLCASSLNRGGPLHFGNGTRLTVT.

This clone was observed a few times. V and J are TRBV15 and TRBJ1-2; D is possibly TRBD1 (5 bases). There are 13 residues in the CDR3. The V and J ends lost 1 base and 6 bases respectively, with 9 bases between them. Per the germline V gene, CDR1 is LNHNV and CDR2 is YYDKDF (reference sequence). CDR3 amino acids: CATSRGGGDGYTF. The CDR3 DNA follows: TGTGCCACCAGCAGAGGGGGAGGGGATGGCTACACCTTC.

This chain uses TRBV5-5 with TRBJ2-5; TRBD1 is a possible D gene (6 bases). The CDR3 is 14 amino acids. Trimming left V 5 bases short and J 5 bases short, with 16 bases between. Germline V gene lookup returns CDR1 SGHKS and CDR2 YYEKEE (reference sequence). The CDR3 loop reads CASRTDSDRETQYF. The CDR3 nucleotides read TGTGCCAGCAGAACCGACAGCGACAGGGAGACCCAGTACTTC.

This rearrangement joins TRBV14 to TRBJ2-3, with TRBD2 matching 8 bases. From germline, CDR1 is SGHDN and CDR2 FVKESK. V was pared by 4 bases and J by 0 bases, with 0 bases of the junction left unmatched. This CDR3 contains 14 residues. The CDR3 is CASSRLASTDTQYF. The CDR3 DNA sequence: TGTGCCAGCAGCCGACTAGCGAGCACAGATACGCAGTATTTT.

CDR3 in amino acids: CATPSGTGVGEQFF. The DNA of the CDR3 is TGTGCCACCCCATCCGGGACAGGGGTCGGTGAGCAGTTCTTC. The gene calls are TRBV5-4 and TRBJ2-1; 10 bases fit TRBD1. The germline CDR1 and CDR2 sequences are SGHNT and YYREEE (reference sequence). The ends lost 9 bases at V and 9 bases at J; junction bases unmatched: 12. This CDR3 region has 14 residues.

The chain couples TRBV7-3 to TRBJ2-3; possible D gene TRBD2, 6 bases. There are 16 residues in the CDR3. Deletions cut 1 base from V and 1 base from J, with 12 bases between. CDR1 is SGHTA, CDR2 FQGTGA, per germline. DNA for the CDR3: TGTGCCAGCAGCTTAATCGGGGGTGCCGGCACAGATACGCAGTATTTT. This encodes CASSLIGGAGTDTQYF.

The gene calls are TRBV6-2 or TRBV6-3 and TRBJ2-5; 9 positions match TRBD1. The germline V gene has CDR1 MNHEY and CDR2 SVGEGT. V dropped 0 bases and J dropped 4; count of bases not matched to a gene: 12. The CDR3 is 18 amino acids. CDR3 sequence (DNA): TGTGCCAGCAGTTACTCCAGGCCCGGACAGGGGTTTATAGAGACCCAGTACTTC. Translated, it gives CASSYSRPGQGFIETQYF.

The CDR3 DNA is TGTGCCAGCAGCTCGCCGGTAGGGAGAGGCTCAGGCGAGCAGTACGTC. Its translation: CASSSPVGRGSGEQYV. The V call is TRBV7-9, the J call TRBJ2-7; perhaps TRBD2 as D (5 bases). Germline CDR1 reads SEHNR; CDR2 reads FQNEAQ (reference sequence). V lost 4 bases, J lost 6 bases, and 22 bases lay in between. This CDR3 is 16 amino acids long.

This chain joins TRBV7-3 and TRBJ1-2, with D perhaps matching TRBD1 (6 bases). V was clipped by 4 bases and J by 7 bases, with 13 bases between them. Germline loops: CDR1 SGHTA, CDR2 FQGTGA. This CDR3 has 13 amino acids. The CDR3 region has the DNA TGTGCCAGCAGCTCCACACAGGGTGCTGGCTACACCTTC. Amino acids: CASSSTQGAGYTF.

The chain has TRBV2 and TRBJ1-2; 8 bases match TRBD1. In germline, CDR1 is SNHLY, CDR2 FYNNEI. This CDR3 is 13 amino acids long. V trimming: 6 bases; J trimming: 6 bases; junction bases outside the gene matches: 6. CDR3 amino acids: CASREDRVDGYTF. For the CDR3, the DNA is TGTGCCAGCAGGGAGGACAGGGTAGATGGCTACACCTTC. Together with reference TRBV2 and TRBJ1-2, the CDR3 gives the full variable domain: EPEVTQTPSHQVTQMGQEVILRCVPISNHLYFYWYRQILGQKVEFLVSFYNNEISEKSEIFDDQFSVERPDGSNFTLKIRSTKLEDSAMYFCASREDRVDGYTFGSGTRLTVV.

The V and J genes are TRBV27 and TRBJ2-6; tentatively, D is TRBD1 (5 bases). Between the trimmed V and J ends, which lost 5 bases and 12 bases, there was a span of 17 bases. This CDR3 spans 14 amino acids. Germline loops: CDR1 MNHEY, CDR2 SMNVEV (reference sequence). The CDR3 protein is CASSPTRQRRVLTF. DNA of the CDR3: TGTGCCAGCAGTCCAACCCGACAGCGTCGCGTCCTGACTTTC.

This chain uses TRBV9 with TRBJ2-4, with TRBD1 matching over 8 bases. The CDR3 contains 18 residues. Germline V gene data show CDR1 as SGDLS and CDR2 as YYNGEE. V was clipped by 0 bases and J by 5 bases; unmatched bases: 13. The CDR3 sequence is CASSVVPFSRTGQNIQYF. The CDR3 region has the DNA TGTGCCAGCAGCGTAGTCCCGTTTTCCCGGACAGGGCAAAACATTCAGTACTTC.

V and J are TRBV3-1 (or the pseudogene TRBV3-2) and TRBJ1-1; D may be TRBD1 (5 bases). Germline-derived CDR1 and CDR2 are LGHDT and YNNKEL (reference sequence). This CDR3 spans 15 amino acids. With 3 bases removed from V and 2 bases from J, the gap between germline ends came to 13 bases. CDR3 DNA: TGTGCCAGCAGCCAGTTGGACATTTACAACACTGAAGCTTTCTTT. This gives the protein CASSQLDIYNTEAFF.

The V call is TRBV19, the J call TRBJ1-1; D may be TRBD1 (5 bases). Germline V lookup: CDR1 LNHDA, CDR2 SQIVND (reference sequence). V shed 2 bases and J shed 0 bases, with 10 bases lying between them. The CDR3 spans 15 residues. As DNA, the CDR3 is TGTGCCAGTAGTATACCTCAGGGTGTGAACACTGAAGCTTTCTTT. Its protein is CASSIPQGVNTEAFF.

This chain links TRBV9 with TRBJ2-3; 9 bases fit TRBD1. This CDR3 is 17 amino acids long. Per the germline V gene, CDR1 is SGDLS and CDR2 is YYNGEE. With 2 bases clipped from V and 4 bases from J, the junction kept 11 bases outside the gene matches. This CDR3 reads CASSVMALGQGADTQYF. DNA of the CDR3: TGTGCCAGCAGCGTGATGGCCTTGGGACAGGGTGCAGATACGCAGTATTTT. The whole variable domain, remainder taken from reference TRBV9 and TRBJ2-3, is DSGVTQTPKHLITATGQRVTLRCSPRSGDLSVYWYQQSLDQGLQFLIQYYNGEERAKGNILERFSAQQFPDLHSELNLSSLELGDSALYFCASSVMALGQGADTQYFGPGTRLTVL.